These 13 T cell receptor beta chains originate from one sample sequenced in a study of Graves' ophthalmopathy and Graves' hyperthyroidism. Amplification targeted the TCR beta CDR3 regions, with RNA transcripts as the source material. First-round RT-PCR used HTBI primers; second-round multiplex PCR followed. Using its own MiXCR run on the multiplex PCR reads, TCRdb lists one record per CDR3 protein. This sample yields almost 750,000 distinct CDR3 sequences, of which 40% are seen a single time; approximately 43% belongs to the top ten. Sequenced input: peripheral blood. The receptors shown here come from an adult man with Graves' ophthalmopathy.

There are many counts of this clonotype. CDR3 sequence (DNA): TGCAGCGTTGGGAACAGCTACGAGCAGTACTTC. It encodes CSVGNSYEQYF. The chain uses TRBV29-1 and TRBJ2-7; D gene unclear. Trimming stripped 4 bases from V and 3 bases from J, with 7 bases between. This CDR3 region has 11 residues. The V gene's germline CDR1 is SQVTM and CDR2 ANQGSEA.

As regards this clonotype: Germline and junction disagree at one end, which may indicate a read error. J is TRBJ2-7 and V is TRBV10-3; weak D call: TRBD2 (6 bases). Germline assignment: CDR1 ENHRY and CDR2 SYGVKD. CDR3 size: 16 residues. The CDR3 spells CASSESGRGGSYEQYF. The CDR3 bases are TGTGCCAGCAGTGAGTCCGGGCGGGGCGGCTCCTACGAGCAGTACTTC.

This clonotype was seen a few times. The rearrangement joins TRBV7-9 to TRBJ2-7, with 8 bases aligning to TRBD1. Losses at the gene ends were 5 bases for V and 4 bases for J; bases not matched to a gene: 13. The CDR3 has 16 residues. CDR1 is SEHNR and CDR2 is FQNEAQ in the germline V gene (reference sequence). CDR3 amino acids: CASSLTGGYGHYEQYF. The CDR3 bases are TGTGCCAGCAGCCTCACAGGGGGATATGGGCATTACGAGCAGTACTTC.

V is TRBV6-1 and J is TRBJ2-7, with D possibly being TRBD2 (6 bases). Germline V gene sequence: CDR1 MNHNS, CDR2 SASEGT. V shed 6 bases and J shed 0 bases, with 15 bases lying between them. The CDR3 spans 15 residues. The CDR3 sequence: CASSRIGTDSYEQYF. The CDR3 DNA follows: TGTGCCAGCAGCAGAATTGGGACTGACTCCTACGAGCAGTACTTC.

In regard to this clonotype: A clone one base away is much larger, so this may be a read error. The chain recombines TRBV7-9 with TRBJ2-7; D might be TRBD1 or TRBD2, each matching 6 bases. CDR3 length: 16 residues. V gave up 4 bases and J gave up 7 bases, with 23 bases separating them. The germline V gene encodes CDR1 SEHNR and CDR2 FQNEAQ (reference sequence). The CDR3 DNA reads as TGTGCCAGCAGCTCTCTGCCGAGGGGGGCAGCGGGTGAGCAGTACTTC. Translation: CASSSLPRGAAGEQYF.

The chain combines TRBV24-1 with TRBJ1-5, with 7 bases that match TRBD1. Germline CDR1 reads KGHDR; CDR2 reads SFDVKD. The CDR3 spans 15 residues. The V segment lost 5 bases and the J segment 3 bases; nucleotides outside the gene matches: 6. CDR3 sequence: CATSASTGYNQPQHF. CDR3 nucleotide sequence: TGTGCCACCAGTGCCTCGACAGGGTACAATCAGCCCCAGCATTTT.

The CDR3 region has the DNA TGCAGTGCTAGAGGACCTACCGGGACTAGTGCCTACGAGCAGTACTTC. Its protein product is CSARGPTGTSAYEQYF. J is TRBJ2-7 and V is TRBV20-1, with 8 bases identical to TRBD2. The V segment lost 1 base and the J segment 2 bases; nucleotides outside the gene matches: 10. CDR3 length: 16 amino acids. CDR1 is DFQATT and CDR2 is SNEGSKA in the germline V gene (reference sequence).

This clonotype was observed a few times. The V call is TRBV9, the J call TRBJ1-4, with 9 bases fitting TRBD1. CDR3 size: 18 residues. After removal of 2 bases from V and 0 bases from J, the junction contained 8 bases not matched to a gene. From germline, CDR1 is SGDLS and CDR2 YYNGEE. CDR3 sequence reads: CASSVRTGERATNEKLFF. The CDR3 coding sequence is TGTGCCAGCAGCGTGAGGACAGGGGAACGTGCAACTAATGAAAAACTGTTTTTT. The complete variable domain, with remaining parts taken from reference TRBV9 and TRBJ1-4, reads DSGVTQTPKHLITATGQRVTLRCSPRSGDLSVYWYQQSLDQGLQFLIQYYNGEERAKGNILERFSAQQFPDLHSELNLSSLELGDSALYFCASSVRTGERATNEKLFFGSGTQLSVL.

This sequence joins TRBV25-1 and TRBJ2-2, with D maybe TRBD1 (6 bases). The germline V gene has CDR1 MGHDK and CDR2 SYGVNS. This CDR3 spans 15 amino acids. V lost 5 bases to trimming and J lost 4 bases, with 14 bases between them. CDR3 coding DNA: TGTGCCAGCAGTTACTGGGGACATAGCACCGGGGAGCTGTTTTTT. Protein: CASSYWGHSTGELFF.

This chain links TRBV25-1 with TRBJ1-2; 7 bases align to TRBD1. Germline lookup yields CDR1 MGHDK and CDR2 SYGVNS. Trimming cost V 5 bases and J 4 bases; bases outside gene matches: 16. CDR3 length: 17 amino acids. The CDR3 region has the DNA TGTGCCAGCAGTCCCCCCCGGGGACAGATGCTCGGCTATGGCTACACCTTC. It codes for CASSPPRGQMLGYGYTF.

The chain is built from TRBV29-1 and TRBJ2-5; a possible D gene is TRBD2 (6 bases). CDR3 length equals 19 residues. Germline V CDR1 and CDR2: SQVTM, ANQGSEA. Trimming took 7 bases from V and 6 from J, leaving 36 bases between them. The CDR3 coding sequence is TGCAGCGCCCTCCCTCCGGGGTACACTGAAGAGGCAGGGAGGCAGACCCAGTACTTC. Its translation: CSALPPGYTEEAGRQTQYF.

In its sample, this clonotype was seen a few times. The CDR3 reads CASRAGRLPPGYTF. CDR3 nucleotide sequence: TGTGCCAGCCGAGCGGGACGATTGCCTCCTGGCTACACCTTC. The rearrangement uses TRBV6-5 and TRBJ1-2, with D possibly matching TRBD1 (5 bases). CDR3 length: 14 amino acids. Trimming pared 8 bases from V and 7 bases from J, leaving 20 bases between. Looked up from germline, CDR1 is MNHEY and CDR2 is SVGAGI.

A note on this clonotype: One end of the junction varies from germline; a read error may be responsible. The chain uses TRBV7-3 and TRBJ1-5, with 9 bases matching TRBD1. Germline assignment: CDR1 SGHTA and CDR2 FQGTGA. The CDR3 is made up of 18 amino acids. CDR3 amino acids: CASRLTPPGTGFRQPQHF. The DNA for the CDR3 is TGTGCCAGCAGATTAACCCCCCCCGGGACAGGGTTTCGGCAGCCCCAGCATTTT.